This entry lists 15 T cell receptor beta chains sequenced from one sample in a study of CD8+CD57+ T cells in acquired aplastic anemia. The template for TCR beta VDJ and CDR3 sequence profiling was genomic DNA. TCRdb reanalysed the reads using MiXCR and keeps one entry per CDR3 protein. This sample has a few hundred thousand distinct CDR3 sequences, with 56% found just once. The specimen was sorted CD4+, CD8+, or CD8+CD57+ T cells (not recorded which) from PBMCs. These receptors were obtained from a human donor with severe aplastic anemia or a healthy control (not recorded which).

This clonotype was counted a few times. The rearrangement links TRBV20-1 to TRBJ1-2; D is unresolved. CDR1 DFQATT and CDR2 SNEGSKA come from the germline V gene (reference sequence). The CDR3 length is 15 residues. Trimming left V 0 bases short and J 3 bases short, with 14 bases between. The CDR3 coding sequence is TGCAGTGCTAGAGATCCGGCAGAAGATCACTATGGCTACACCTTC. It codes for CSARDPAEDHYGYTF.

This clonotype was counted ten times or more. The chain uses TRBV12-3 or TRBV12-4 and TRBJ2-3, with 9 bases fitting TRBD2. V lost 1 base and J lost 2; bases outside the gene matches: 7. CDR3 length: 17 residues. CDR3 coding DNA: TGTGCCAGCAGTTTAGGCCCGAGCGGGGGGAACACAGATACGCAGTATTTT. Translated, it gives CASSLGPSGGNTDTQYF.

This clonotype was counted at least ten times. This chain connects TRBV12-3 or TRBV12-4 to TRBJ2-1, with 11 bases aligning to TRBD2. There are 15 residues in the CDR3. Losses at the gene ends were 4 bases for V and 5 bases for J; bases not matched to a gene: 4. The CDR3 DNA sequence: TGTGCCAGCAGTTGGACTAGCGGGTACCACAATGAGCAGTTCTTC. Amino acid sequence: CASSWTSGYHNEQFF.

This clonotype was observed many times. The genes are TRBV20-1 and TRBJ1-5; TRBD1 matches at 9 bases. Germline V gene lookup returns CDR1 DFQATT and CDR2 SNEGSKA (reference sequence). V lost 6 bases, J lost 4 bases, and 7 bases stayed unmatched. This CDR3 has 14 residues. The CDR3 reads CSARRDRENQPQHF. The CDR3 DNA is TGCAGTGCGCGCCGGGACAGGGAGAATCAGCCCCAGCATTTT.

The V and J genes are TRBV5-5 and TRBJ2-3; D remains ambiguous. This CDR3 has 12 amino acids. Germline loops: CDR1 SGHKS, CDR2 YYEKEE (reference sequence). Trimming cost V 7 bases and J 11 bases, with 17 bases left between them. The chain's CDR3 is CASSPPVDEQYF. The CDR3 DNA follows: TGTGCCAGCTCACCGCCAGTCGATGAGCAGTATTTT.

In this sample, this clonotype turned up a few times. V and J are TRBV20-1 and TRBJ1-2; D is unclear. V lost 0 bases and J 3 bases, leaving 11 bases between the germline ends. This CDR3 spans 14 amino acids. CDR1 is DFQATT and CDR2 is SNEGSKA in the germline V gene (reference sequence). CDR3 protein: CSAREAGRDYGYTF. In nucleotides, the CDR3 is TGCAGTGCTAGAGAGGCCGGGAGAGACTATGGCTACACCTTC.

Comments on this clonotype: The junction differs from germline at one of its ends, possibly a read error. This chain uses TRBV7-2 with TRBJ2-7; D possibly corresponds to TRBD2 (7 bases). CDR3 length equals 14 residues. CDR1 and CDR2 from the germline V gene are SGHTA and FQGNSA. The CDR3 spells CASRDRGASDEQYF. The CDR3, as DNA: TGCGCCAGCAGGGATCGGGGGGCATCGGACGAGCAGTACTTC. The variable domain in full, with the rest retrieved from reference TRBV7-2 and TRBJ2-7, is GAGVSQSPSNKVTEKGKDVELRCDPISGHTALYWYRQSLGQGLEFLIYFQGNSAPDKSGLPSDRFSAERTGGSVSTLTIQRTQQEDSAVYLCASRDRGASDEQYFGPGTRLTVT.

V usage is TRBV19 and J usage is TRBJ1-5; unclear D gene. V was cut by 1 base and J by 6 bases, with 10 bases left in between. Germline loops: CDR1 LNHDA, CDR2 SQIVND (reference sequence). This CDR3 has 14 amino acids. CDR3 protein: CASSIGQASQPQHF. The CDR3 DNA sequence: TGTGCCAGTAGTATAGGGCAGGCCTCTCAGCCCCAGCATTTT.

A note on this clonotype: No conserved phenylalanine or tryptophan is present at the end of the CDR3, so a read error is the likely explanation. It is unclear where the CDR3 begins or ends on the DNA, so no DNA is shown, and the CDR3 is as TCRdb lists it. The chain is built from TRBV7-2 and TRBJ1-4; the table assigns TRBD1, which was not confirmed against the DNA. A total of 10 residues make up the CDR3, ends included. CDR1 and CDR2 (germline): SGHTA, FQGNSA. Here the CDR3 reads CASSQKQDHY.

Many counts were recorded for this clonotype. The chain couples TRBV2 to TRBJ2-1; 8 bases are a match to TRBD2. The CDR3 runs to 15 residues. Trimming cost V 1 base and J 2 bases; bases outside gene matches: 1. The V gene's germline CDR1 is SNHLY and CDR2 FYNNEI. Written as DNA, the CDR3 is TGTGCCAGCAGTGAAGTCGGGGGGGCCTACAATGAGCAGTTCTTC. It translates to CASSEVGGAYNEQFF.

The V gene is TRBV20-1, the J gene TRBJ1-2; 9 bases line up with TRBD1. The CDR3 has 11 residues. The ends lost 3 bases at V and 8 bases at J; junction bases unmatched: 1. The V gene's germline CDR1 is DFQATT and CDR2 SNEGSKA (reference sequence). The CDR3 region is CSARGQGGYTF. The DNA of the CDR3 is TGCAGTGCTAGGGGACAGGGCGGCTACACCTTC.

There are many counts of this clonotype. In nucleotides, the CDR3 is TGTGCCAGCAGCTTAATGACTAGCGGGGCTCTCCAAGAGACCCAGTACTTC. Protein product: CASSLMTSGALQETQYF. V is TRBV13 and J is TRBJ2-5, with 11 bases identical to TRBD2. The CDR3 is 17 amino acids. Germline CDR1 and CDR2: PRHDT and FYEKMQ (reference sequence). V was pared by 2 bases and J by 1 base, with 6 bases of the junction left unmatched.

The table lists this clonotype with many counts. The rearrangement links TRBV29-1 to TRBJ2-2; 11 bases match TRBD1. V dropped 5 bases and J dropped 7; count of bases not matched to a gene: 6. The CDR3 spans 14 residues. Germline assignment: CDR1 SQVTM and CDR2 ANQGSEA. The CDR3 region has the DNA TGCAGCGTTACCGGGACAGGGGGTGTCGGGGAGCTGTTTTTT. Encoded protein: CSVTGTGGVGELFF.

This clonotype was seen at least ten times. This chain joins TRBV7-2 and TRBJ2-2, with D possibly TRBD1 on 5 matching bases. CDR1 is SGHTA, CDR2 FQGNSA, per germline. CDR3 length: 17 amino acids. Trimming left V 2 bases short and J 5 bases short, with 18 bases between. CDR3 residues: CASSLSRAGSGTGELFF. Written as DNA, the CDR3 is TGTGCCAGCAGCTTAAGTCGGGCAGGGTCTGGGACCGGGGAGCTGTTTTTT. Full variable domain (rest looked up from reference TRBV7-2 and TRBJ2-2): GAGVSQSPSNKVTEKGKDVELRCDPISGHTALYWYRQSLGQGLEFLIYFQGNSAPDKSGLPSDRFSAERTGGSVSTLTIQRTQQEDSAVYLCASSLSRAGSGTGELFFGEGSRLTVL.

The chain has TRBV19 and TRBJ1-1; D not certain. The V gene lost 8 bases and the J gene lost 9 bases, with 10 bases spanning the gap. Looked up from germline, CDR1 is LNHDA and CDR2 is SQIVND (reference sequence). The CDR3 runs to 10 residues. CDR3 loop: CASLGGQAFF. CDR3 bases: TGTGCCAGTCTAGGAGGGCAAGCTTTCTTT.